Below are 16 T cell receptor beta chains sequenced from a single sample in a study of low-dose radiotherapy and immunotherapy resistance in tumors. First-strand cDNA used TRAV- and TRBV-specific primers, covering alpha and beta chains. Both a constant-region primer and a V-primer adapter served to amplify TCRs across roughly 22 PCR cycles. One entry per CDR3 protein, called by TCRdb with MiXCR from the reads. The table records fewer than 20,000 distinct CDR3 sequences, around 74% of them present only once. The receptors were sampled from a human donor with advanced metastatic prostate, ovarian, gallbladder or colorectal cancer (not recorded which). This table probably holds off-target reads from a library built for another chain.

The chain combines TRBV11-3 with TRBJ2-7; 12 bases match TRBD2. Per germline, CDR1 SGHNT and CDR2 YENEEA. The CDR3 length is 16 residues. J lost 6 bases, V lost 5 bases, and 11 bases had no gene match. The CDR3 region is CASSPRTSGTTPEQYF. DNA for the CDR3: TGTGCCAGCAGCCCACGGACTAGCGGGACCACTCCCGAGCAGTACTTC. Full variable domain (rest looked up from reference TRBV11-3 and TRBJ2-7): EAGVVQSPRYKIIEKKQPVAFWCNPISGHNTLYWYLQNLGQGPELLIRYENEEAVDDSQLPKDRFSAERLKGVDSTLKIQPAELGDSAVYLCASSPRTSGTTPEQYFGPGTRLTVT.

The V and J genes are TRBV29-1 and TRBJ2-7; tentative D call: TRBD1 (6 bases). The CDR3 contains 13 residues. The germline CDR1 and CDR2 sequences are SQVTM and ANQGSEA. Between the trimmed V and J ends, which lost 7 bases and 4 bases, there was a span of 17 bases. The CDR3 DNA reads TGCAGCGCCGAGGTGGGGGCCAAATACGAGCAGTACTTC. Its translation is CSAEVGAKYEQYF.

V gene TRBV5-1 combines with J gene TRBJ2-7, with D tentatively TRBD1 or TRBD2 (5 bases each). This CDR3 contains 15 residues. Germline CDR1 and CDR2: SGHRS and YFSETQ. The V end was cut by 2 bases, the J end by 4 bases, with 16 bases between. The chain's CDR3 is CASSFSGLPGYEQYF. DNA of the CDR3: TGCGCCAGCAGCTTCTCGGGGCTGCCTGGTTACGAGCAGTACTTC.

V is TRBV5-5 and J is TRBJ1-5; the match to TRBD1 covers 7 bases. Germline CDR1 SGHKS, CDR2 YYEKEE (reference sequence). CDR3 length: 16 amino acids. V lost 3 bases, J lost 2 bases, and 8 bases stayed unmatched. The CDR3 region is CASSSRQGIGNQPQHF. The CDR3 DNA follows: TGTGCCAGCAGCTCGCGACAGGGAATCGGCAATCAGCCCCAGCATTTT. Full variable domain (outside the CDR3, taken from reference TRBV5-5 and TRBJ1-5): DAGVTQSPTHLIKTRGQQVTLRCSPISGHKSVSWYQQVLGQGPQFIFQYYEKEERGRGNFPDRFSARQFPNYSSELNVNALLLGDSALYLCASSSRQGIGNQPQHFGDGTRLSIL.

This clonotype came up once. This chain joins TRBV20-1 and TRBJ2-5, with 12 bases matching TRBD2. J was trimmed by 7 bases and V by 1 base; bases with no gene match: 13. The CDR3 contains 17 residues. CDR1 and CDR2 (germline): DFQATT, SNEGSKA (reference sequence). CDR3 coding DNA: TGCAGTGCTAGAGGCAACAAGCGACTAGCGGGAGAGGTGACCCAGTACTTC. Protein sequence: CSARGNKRLAGEVTQYF.

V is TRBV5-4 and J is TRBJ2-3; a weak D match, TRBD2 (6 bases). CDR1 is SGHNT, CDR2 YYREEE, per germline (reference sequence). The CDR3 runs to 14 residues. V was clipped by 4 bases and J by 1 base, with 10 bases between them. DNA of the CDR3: TGTGCCAGCAGCGGCGGCGGGGGCACAGATACGCAGTATTTT. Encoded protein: CASSGGGGTDTQYF.

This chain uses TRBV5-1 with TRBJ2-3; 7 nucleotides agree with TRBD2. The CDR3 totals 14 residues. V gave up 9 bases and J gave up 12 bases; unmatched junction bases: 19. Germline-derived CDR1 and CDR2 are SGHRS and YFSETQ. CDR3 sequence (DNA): TGCGCCACTTCCATCATGGGGGGGGGAGCACACCAGTATTTT. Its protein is CATSIMGGGAHQYF.

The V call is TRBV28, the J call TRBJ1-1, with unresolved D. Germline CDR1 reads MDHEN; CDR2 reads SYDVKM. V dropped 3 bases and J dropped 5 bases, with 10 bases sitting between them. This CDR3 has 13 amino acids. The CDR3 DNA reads TGTGCCAGCAGTTTTGTGGATGGAACTGAAGCTTTCTTT. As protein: CASSFVDGTEAFF.

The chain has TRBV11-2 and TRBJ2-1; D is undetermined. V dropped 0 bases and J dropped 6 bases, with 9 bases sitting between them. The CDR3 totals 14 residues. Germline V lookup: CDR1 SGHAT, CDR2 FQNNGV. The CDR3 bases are TGTGCCAGCAGCTTAGAGGGCACTTCCAATGAGCAGTTCTTC. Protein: CASSLEGTSNEQFF.

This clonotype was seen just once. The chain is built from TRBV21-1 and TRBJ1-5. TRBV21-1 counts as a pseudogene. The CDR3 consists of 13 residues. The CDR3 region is CAGGHHGNQPQHF. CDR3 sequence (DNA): TGTGCCGGCGGGCATCACGGCAATCAGCCCCAGCATTTT.

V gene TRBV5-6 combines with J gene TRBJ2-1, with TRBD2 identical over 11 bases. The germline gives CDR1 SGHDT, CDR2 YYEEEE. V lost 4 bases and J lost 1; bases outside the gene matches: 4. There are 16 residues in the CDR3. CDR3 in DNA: TGTGCCAGCAGCCTCGGACTAGCGGGTTCCTACAATGAGCAGTTCTTC. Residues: CASSLGLAGSYNEQFF.

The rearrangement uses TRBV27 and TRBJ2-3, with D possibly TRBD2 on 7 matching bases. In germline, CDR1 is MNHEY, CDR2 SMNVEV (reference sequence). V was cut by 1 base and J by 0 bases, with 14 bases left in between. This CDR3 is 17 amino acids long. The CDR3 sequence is CASSLWSGGVSTDTQYF. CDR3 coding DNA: TGTGCCAGCAGTTTATGGTCGGGGGGCGTTAGCACAGATACGCAGTATTTT.

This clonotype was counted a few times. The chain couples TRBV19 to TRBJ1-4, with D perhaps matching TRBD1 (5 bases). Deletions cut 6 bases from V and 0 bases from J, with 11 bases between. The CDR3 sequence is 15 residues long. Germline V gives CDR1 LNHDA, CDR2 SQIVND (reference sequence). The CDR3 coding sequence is TGTGCCAGTAGCCCCCGGGGGACAACTAATGAAAAACTGTTTTTT. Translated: CASSPRGTTNEKLFF.

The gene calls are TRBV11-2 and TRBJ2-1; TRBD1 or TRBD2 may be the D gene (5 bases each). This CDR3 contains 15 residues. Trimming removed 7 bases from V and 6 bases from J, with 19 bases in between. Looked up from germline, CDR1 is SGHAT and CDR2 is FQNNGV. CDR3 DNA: TGTGCCAGCATCGTAATGGGGGTTTCGGGCAATGAGCAGTTCTTC. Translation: CASIVMGVSGNEQFF.

CDR3 region: CSVVDGTYEQYF. The DNA of the CDR3 is TGCAGCGTTGTCGACGGAACCTACGAGCAGTACTTC. This rearrangement joins TRBV29-1 to TRBJ2-7; D is unresolved. Germline CDR1 and CDR2: SQVTM and ANQGSEA. Deletions cut 4 bases from V and 2 bases from J, with 9 bases between. This CDR3 comprises 12 residues.

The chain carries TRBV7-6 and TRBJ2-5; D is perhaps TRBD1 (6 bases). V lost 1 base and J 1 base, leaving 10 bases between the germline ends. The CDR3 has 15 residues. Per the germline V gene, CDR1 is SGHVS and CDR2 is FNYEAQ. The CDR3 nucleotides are TGTGCCAGCAGCTTAGGGGGGCACCTCCAAGAGACCCAGTACTTC. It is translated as CASSLGGHLQETQYF.